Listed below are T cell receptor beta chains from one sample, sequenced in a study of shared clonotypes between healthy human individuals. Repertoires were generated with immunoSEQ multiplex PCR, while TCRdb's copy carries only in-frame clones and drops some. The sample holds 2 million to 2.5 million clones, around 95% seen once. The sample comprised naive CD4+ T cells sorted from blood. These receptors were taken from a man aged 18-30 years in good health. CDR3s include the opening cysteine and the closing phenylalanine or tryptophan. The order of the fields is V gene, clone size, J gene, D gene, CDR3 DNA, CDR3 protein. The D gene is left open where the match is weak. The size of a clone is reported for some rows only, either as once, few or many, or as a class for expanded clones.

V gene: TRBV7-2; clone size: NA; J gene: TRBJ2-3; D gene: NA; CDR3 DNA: TGTGCCAGCAGCTCCCGCAAACTAGCATCAACGCAGTATTTT; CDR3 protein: CASSSRKLASTQYF
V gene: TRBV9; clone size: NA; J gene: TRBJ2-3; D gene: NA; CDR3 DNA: TGTGCCAGCAGCGTAGGGGCGGGGGCTAGCACAGATACGCAGTATTTT; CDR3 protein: CASSVGAGASTDTQYF
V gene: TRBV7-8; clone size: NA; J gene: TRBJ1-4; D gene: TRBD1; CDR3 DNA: TGTGCCAGCACCCCGCCATCAGGGGGCACTAATGAAAAACTGTTTTTT; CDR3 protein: CASTPPSGGTNEKLFF
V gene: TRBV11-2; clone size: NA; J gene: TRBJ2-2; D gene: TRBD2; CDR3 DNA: TGTGCCAGCAGCCTAAGCGGGAAAAACACCGGGGAGCTGTTTTTT; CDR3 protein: CASSLSGKNTGELFF
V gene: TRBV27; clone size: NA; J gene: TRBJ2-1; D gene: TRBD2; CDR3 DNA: TGTGCCAGCAGCCCTCTGGGAGCGGGGCACAATGAGCAGTTCTTC; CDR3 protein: CASSPLGAGHNEQFF
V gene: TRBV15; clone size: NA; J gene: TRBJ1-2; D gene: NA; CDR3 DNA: TGTGCCACCAGCAGAGAAGACAGCCCCTATGGCTACACCTTC; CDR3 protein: CATSREDSPYGYTF
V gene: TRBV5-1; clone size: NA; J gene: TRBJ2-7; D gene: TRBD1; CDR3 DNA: TGCGCCAGCAGCTTGGCCCAGGGACAGGTGCTCTCCTACGAGCAGTACTTC; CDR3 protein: CASSLAQGQVLSYEQYF
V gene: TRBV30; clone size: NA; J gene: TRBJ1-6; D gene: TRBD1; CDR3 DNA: TGTGCCTATAAATCAACCGGGACAGTCTCTTCACCCCTCCACTTT; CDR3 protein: CAYKSTGTVSSPLHF
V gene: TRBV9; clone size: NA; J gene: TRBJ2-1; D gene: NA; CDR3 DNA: TGTGCCAGCAGCGTACGGGGGGCCTGGGAGAATGAGCAGTTCTTC; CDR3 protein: CASSVRGAWENEQFF
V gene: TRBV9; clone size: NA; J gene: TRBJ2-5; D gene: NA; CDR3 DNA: TGTGCCAGCAGCCGCCAGCCGGGGCTTCAAGAGACCCAGTACTTC; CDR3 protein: CASSRQPGLQETQYF
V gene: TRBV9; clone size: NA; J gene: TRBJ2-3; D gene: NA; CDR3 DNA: TGTGCCAGCAGCGTAGTGGGAATTCCTAGCACAGATACGCAGTATTTT; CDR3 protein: CASSVVGIPSTDTQYF
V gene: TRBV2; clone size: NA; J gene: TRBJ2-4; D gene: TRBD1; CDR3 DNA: TGTGCCAGCAGGGAAGGACAGGGTTGGGCACCAGCCAAAAACATTCAGTACTTC; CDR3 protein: CASREGQGWAPAKNIQYF
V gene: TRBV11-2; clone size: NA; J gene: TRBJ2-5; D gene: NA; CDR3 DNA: TGTGCCAGCACCTTGAAAGACACCCAGTACTTC; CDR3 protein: CASTLKDTQYF
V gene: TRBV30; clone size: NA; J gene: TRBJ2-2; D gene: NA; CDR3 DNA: TGTGCCTGGAGTGTATCGGGGGTTAACACCGGGGAGCTGTTTTTT; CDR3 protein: CAWSVSGVNTGELFF
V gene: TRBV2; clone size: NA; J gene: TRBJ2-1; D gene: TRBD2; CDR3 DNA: TGTGCCAGCAGTGGTGGTAGCGGGGGTCAGAATGAGCAGTTCTTC; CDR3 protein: CASSGGSGGQNEQFF
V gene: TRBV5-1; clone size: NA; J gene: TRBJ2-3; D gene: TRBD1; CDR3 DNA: TGCGCCAGCAGCTTGGGGGACAGACGCACAGATACGCAGTATTTT; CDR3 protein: CASSLGDRRTDTQYF
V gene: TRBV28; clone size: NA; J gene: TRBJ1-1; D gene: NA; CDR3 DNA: TGTGCCAGCAGTTTGGGGACATGGGGAAACACTGAAGCTTTCTTT; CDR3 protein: CASSLGTWGNTEAFF
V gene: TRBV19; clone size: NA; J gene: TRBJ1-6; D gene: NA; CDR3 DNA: TGTGCCAGTAAATTGGACACCTATTCACCCCTCCACTTT; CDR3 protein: CASKLDTYSPLHF
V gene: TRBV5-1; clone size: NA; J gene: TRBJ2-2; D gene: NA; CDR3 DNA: TGCGCCAGCAGTCCCAGTCTCGGCTTGGGCACCGGGGAGCTGTTTTTT; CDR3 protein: CASSPSLGLGTGELFF
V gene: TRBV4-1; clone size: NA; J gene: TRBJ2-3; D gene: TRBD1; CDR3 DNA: TGCGCCAGCACCGGCATTTTCCCGACAGGGTCCACCACGCAGTATTTT; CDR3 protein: CASTGIFPTGSTTQYF
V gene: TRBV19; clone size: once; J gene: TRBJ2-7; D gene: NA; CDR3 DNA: TGTGCCAGTAGTGACCCGGGACACAGGAAGTACGAGCAGTACTTC; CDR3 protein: CASSDPGHRKYEQYF
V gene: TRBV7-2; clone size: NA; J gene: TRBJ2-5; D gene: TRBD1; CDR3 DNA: TGTGCCAGCAGCAACCGGGACAGGGGAATGAAGGAGACCCAGTACTTC; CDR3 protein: CASSNRDRGMKETQYF
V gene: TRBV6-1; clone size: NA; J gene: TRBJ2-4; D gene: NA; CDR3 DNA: TGTGCCAGCAGTGAAGTTTCCGGGACCCCAGCCAAGGCCAAAAACATTCAGTACTTC; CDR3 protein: CASSEVSGTPAKAKNIQYF
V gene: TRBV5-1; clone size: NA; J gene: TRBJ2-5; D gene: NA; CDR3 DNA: TGCGCCAGCAGCGCGGGATCCCAAGAGACCCAGTACTTC; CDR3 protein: CASSAGSQETQYF